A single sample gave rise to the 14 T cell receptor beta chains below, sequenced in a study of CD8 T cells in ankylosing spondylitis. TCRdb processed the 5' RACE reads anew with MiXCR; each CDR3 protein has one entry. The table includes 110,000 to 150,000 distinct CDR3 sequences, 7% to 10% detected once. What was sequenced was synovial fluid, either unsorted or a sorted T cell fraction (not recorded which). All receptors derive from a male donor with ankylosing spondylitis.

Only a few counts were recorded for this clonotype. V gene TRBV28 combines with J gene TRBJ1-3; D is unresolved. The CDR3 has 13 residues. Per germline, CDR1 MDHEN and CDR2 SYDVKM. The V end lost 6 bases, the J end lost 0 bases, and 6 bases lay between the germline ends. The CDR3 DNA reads TGTGCCAGCAGGCACTCCTCTGGAAACACCATATATTTT. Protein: CASRHSSGNTIYF.

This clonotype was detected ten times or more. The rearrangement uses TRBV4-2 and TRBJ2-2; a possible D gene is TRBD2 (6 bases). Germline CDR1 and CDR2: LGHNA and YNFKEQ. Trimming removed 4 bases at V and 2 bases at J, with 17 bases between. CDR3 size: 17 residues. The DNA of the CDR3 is TGTGCCAGCAGCCCAGCCGGAGGGCGGTCAAACACCGGGGAGCTGTTTTTT. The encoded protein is CASSPAGGRSNTGELFF.

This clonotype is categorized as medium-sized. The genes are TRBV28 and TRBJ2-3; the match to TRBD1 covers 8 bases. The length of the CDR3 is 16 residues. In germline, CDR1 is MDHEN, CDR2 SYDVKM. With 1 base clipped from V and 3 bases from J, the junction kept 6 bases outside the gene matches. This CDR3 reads CASSLFGQGGTDTQYF. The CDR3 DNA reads TGTGCCAGCAGTTTATTCGGACAGGGAGGAACAGATACGCAGTATTTT.

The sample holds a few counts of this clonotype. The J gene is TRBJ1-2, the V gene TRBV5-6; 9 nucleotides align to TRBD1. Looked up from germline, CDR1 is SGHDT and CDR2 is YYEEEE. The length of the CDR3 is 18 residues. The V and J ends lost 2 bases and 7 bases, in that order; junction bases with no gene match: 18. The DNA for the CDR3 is TGTGCCAGCAGCTTACCGACTGGGACAGGGACCTCATACGGTGGCTACACCTTC. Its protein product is CASSLPTGTGTSYGGYTF. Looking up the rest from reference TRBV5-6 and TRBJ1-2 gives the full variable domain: DAGVTQSPTHLIKTRGQQVTLRCSPKSGHDTVSWYQQALGQGPQFIFQYYEEEERQRGNFPDRFSGHQFPNYSSELNVNALLLGDSALYLCASSLPTGTGTSYGGYTFGSGTRLTVV.

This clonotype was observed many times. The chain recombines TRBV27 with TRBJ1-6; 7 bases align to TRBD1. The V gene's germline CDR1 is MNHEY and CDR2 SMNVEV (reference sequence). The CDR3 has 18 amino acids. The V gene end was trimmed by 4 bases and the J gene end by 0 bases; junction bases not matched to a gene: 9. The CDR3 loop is CASSSIRQGHSYNSPLHF. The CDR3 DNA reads TGTGCCAGCAGTTCGATCCGACAGGGTCACTCCTATAATTCACCCCTCCACTTT.

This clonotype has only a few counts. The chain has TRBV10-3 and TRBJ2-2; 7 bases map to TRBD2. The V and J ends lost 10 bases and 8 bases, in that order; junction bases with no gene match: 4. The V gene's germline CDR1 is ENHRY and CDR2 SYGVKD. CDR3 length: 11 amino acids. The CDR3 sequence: CATGGTGELFF. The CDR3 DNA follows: TGTGCCACCGGGGGGACGGGGGAGCTGTTTTTT.

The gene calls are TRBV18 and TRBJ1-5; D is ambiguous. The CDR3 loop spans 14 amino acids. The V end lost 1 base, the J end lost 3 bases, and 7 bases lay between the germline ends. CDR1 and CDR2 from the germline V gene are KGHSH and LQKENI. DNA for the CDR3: TGTGCCAGCTCACCACAGGGTATCAATCAGCCCCAGCATTTT. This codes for CASSPQGINQPQHF. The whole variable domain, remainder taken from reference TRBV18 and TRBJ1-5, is NAGVMQNPRHLVRRRGQEARLRCSPMKGHSHVYWYRQLPEEGLKFMVYLQKENIIDESGMPKERFSAEFPKEGPSILRIQQVVRGDSAAYFCASSPQGINQPQHFGDGTRLSIL.

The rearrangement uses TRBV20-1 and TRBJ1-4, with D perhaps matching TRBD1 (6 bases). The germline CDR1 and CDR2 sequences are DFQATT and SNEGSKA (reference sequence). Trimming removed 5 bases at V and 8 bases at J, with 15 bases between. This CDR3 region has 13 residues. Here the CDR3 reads CSAPMTDREKLFF. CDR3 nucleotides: TGCAGTGCTCCAATGACAGACAGGGAAAAACTGTTTTTT.

CDR3 amino acids: CASRVQGEKNIQYF. CDR3 DNA sequence: TGTGCCAGCAGGGTTCAGGGGGAAAAAAACATTCAGTACTTC. This chain connects TRBV6-1 to TRBJ2-4; 7 nucleotides agree with TRBD1. The germline V gene has CDR1 MNHNS and CDR2 SASEGT. This CDR3 has 14 residues. Germline trimming cut 6 bases from V and 4 bases from J; bases unmatched to any gene: 6.

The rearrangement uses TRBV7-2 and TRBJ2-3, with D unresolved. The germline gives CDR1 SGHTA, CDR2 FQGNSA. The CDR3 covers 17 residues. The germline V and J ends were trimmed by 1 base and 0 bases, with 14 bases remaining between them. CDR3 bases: TGTGCCAGCAGCTTAGTAAAACAGACCTCTAGCACAGATACGCAGTATTTT. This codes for CASSLVKQTSSTDTQYF.

CDR3 DNA: TGCAGTGCTAGAGCGAGACAGGGCTATGGCTACACCTTC. It is translated as CSARARQGYGYTF. The chain is built from TRBV20-1 and TRBJ1-2; 7 bases map to TRBD1. The V segment lost 1 base and the J segment 4 bases; nucleotides outside the gene matches: 3. The CDR3 extends over 13 amino acids. CDR1 DFQATT and CDR2 SNEGSKA come from the germline V gene (reference sequence).

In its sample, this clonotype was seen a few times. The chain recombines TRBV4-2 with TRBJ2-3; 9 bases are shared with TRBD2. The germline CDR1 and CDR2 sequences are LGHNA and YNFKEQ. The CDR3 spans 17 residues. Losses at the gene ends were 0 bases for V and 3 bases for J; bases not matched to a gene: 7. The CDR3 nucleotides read TGTGCCAGCAGCCAAGACGGCAGCGGGGGGCTTACAGATACGCAGTATTTT. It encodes CASSQDGSGGLTDTQYF.

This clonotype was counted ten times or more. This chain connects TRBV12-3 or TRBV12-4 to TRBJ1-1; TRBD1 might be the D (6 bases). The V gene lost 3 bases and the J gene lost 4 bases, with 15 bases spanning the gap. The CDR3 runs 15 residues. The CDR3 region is CASSLRGGRGTEAFF. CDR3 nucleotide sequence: TGTGCCAGCAGTTTGAGGGGGGGAAGGGGCACTGAAGCTTTCTTT.

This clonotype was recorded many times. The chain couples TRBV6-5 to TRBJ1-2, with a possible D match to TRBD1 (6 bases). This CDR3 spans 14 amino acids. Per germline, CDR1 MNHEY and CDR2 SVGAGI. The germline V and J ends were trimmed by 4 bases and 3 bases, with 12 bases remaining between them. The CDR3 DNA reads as TGTGCCAGCAGTTTGGACAGCCGAGACTATGGCTACACCTTC. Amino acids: CASSLDSRDYGYTF.